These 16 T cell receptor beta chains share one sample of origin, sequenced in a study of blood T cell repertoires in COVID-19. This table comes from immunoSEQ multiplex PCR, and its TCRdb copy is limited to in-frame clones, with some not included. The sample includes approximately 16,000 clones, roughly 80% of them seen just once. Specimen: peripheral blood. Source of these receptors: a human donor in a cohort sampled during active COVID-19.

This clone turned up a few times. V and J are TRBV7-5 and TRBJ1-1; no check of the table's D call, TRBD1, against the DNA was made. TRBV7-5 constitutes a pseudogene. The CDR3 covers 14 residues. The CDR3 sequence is CVRSRYRGRTEAFF. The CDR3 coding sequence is TGTGTCAGAAGCCGTTACAGGGGGAGGACTGAAGCTTTCTTT.

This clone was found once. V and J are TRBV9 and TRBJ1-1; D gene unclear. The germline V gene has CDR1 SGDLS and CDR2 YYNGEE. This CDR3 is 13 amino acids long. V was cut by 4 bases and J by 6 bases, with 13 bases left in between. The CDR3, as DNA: TGTGCCAGCAGCCCCCGGGTCCAGCCTGAAGCTTTCTTT. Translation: CASSPRVQPEAFF.

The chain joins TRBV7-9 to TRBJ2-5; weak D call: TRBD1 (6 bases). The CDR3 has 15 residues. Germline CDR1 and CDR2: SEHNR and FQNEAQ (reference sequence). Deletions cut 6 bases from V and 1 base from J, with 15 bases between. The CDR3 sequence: CASSIPRGPQETQYF. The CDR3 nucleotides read TGTGCCAGCAGTATACCCAGGGGTCCCCAAGAGACCCAGTACTTC.

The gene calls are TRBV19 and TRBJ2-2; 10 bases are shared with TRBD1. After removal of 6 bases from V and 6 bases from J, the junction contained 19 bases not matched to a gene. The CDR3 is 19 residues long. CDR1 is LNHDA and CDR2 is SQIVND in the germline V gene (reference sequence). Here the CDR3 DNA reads TGTGCCAGTAGCTCATTGGCCGGTTTAGGGACAGGGGAAGCCGGGGAGCTGTTTTTT. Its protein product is CASSSLAGLGTGEAGELFF. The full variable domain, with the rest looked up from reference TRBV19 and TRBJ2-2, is DGGITQSPKYLFRKEGQNVTLSCEQNLNHDAMYWYRQDPGQGLRLIYYSQIVNDFQKGDIAEGYSVSREKKESFPLTVTSAQKNPTAFYLCASSSLAGLGTGEAGELFFGEGSRLTVL.

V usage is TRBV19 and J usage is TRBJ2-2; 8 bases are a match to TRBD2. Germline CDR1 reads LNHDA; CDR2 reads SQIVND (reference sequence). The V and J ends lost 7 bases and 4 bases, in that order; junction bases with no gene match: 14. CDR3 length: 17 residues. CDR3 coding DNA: TGTGCCAGTACCCCAAAAAGCGGGGGCCCTAGCACCGGGGAGCTGTTTTTT. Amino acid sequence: CASTPKSGGPSTGELFF.

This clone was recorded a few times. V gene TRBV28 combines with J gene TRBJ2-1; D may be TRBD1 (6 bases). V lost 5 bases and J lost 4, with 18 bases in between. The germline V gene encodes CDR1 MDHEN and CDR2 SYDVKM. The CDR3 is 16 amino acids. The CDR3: CASSPLDSREYNEQFF. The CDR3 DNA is TGTGCCAGCAGTCCCCTGGACAGCCGAGAATACAATGAGCAGTTCTTC.

In DNA form, the CDR3 reads TGTGCCAGCAGCCCCGGGACAGGGGGCAATCAGCCCCAGCATTTT. Translation: CASSPGTGGNQPQHF. This sequence joins TRBV11-1 and TRBJ1-5, with 10 bases that match TRBD1. CDR3 length: 15 amino acids. Germline values: CDR1 SGHAT, CDR2 FQDESV (reference sequence). Losses at the gene ends were 5 bases for V and 2 bases for J; bases not matched to a gene: 3.

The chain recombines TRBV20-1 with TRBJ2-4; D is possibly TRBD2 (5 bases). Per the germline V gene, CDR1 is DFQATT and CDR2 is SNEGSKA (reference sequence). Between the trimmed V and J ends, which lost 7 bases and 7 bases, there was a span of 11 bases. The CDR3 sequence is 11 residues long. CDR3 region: CSVRTGNIQYF. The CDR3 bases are TGCAGTGTTAGGACTGGGAACATTCAGTACTTC.

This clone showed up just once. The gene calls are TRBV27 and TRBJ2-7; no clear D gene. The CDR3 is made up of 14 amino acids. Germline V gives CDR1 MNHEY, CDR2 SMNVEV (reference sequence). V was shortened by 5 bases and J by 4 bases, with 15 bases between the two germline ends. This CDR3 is CASSPQTSDYEQYF. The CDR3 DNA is TGTGCCAGCAGTCCGCAGACATCCGATTACGAGCAGTACTTC.

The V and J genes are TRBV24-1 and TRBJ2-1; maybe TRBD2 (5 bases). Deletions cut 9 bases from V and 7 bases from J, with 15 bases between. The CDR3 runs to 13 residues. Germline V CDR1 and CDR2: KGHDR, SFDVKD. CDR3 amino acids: CATGSASGNEQFF. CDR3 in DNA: TGTGCCACCGGTTCTGCCAGCGGTAATGAGCAGTTCTTC.

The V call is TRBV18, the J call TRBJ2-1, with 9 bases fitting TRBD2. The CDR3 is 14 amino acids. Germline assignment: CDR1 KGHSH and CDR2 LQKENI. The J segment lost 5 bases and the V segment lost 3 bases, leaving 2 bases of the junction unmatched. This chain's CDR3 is CASSPAGGDNEQFF. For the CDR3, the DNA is TGTGCCAGCTCACCCGCGGGGGGGGACAATGAGCAGTTCTTC.

The CDR3 DNA reads TGTGCCAGTAGTATCCCCGAAGGGGTGGGGGAAAAACTGTTTTTT. Amino acid sequence: CASSIPEGVGEKLFF. The rearrangement links TRBV19 to TRBJ1-4, with a possible D match to TRBD1 (5 bases). Trimming removed 3 bases from V and 8 bases from J, with 16 bases in between. Germline V CDR1 and CDR2: LNHDA, SQIVND (reference sequence). This CDR3 contains 15 residues.

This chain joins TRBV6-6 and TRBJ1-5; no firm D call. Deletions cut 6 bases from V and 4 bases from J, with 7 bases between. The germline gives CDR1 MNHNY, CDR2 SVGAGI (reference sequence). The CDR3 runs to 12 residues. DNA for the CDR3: TGTGCCAGCAGCCTTCAGAATCAGCCCCAGCATTTT. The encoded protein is CASSLQNQPQHF.

The CDR3 DNA reads TGCAGTGCTAGTCGCAGGGAGGATCAGCCCCAGCATTTT. Protein: CSASRREDQPQHF. The rearrangement links TRBV20-1 to TRBJ1-5, with a weak D call TRBD1 (5 bases). This CDR3 is built from 13 residues. V was cut by 3 bases and J by 5 bases, with 11 bases left in between. Looked up from germline, CDR1 is DFQATT and CDR2 is SNEGSKA (reference sequence).

CDR3 coding DNA: TGTGCCAGCAGTAGAGACAGGGGGACAGATACGCAGTATTTT. It translates to CASSRDRGTDTQYF. This chain joins TRBV2 and TRBJ2-3; 9 positions match TRBD1. The CDR3 consists of 14 residues. The trim removed 5 bases at V and 3 bases at J, leaving 3 bases unmatched. Per the germline V gene, CDR1 is SNHLY and CDR2 is FYNNEI.

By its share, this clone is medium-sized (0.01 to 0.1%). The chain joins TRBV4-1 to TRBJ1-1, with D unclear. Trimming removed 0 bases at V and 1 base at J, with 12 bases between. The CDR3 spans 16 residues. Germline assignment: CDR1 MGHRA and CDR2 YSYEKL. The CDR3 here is CASSQDQYRQNTEAFF. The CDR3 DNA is TGCGCCAGCAGCCAAGATCAATACAGACAGAACACTGAAGCTTTCTTT.